Reported below is one T cell receptor beta chain. Antigen: not known. Both subsets, CD45RA+ naive and CD45RA-negative memory, were split from the CD4+ cells. These data belong to a study of shared clonotypes between healthy human individuals. Study overall: Researchers drew samples from two women and a few men aged 18 to 49. Study-level points and caveats: Clonotype sharing across a few donors was observed for about 5.2% of naive CD4 clonotypes.

In replicate PCRs of sorted subsets, roughly 210 ng DNA, approximately 28,000 T cell genomes, was used. The table came from immunoSEQ multiplex PCR; TCRdb's copy has only in-frame clones and leaves some out. This table has 550,000 to 850,000 clones, roughly 70% appearing once. This clonotype was sampled from a woman under 40 in good health. The material sequenced was memory CD4+ T cells sorted from blood. Sample subset: CD45RA-negative fraction.

The CDR3 loop reads CASSLSLTMNTEAFF. As DNA, the CDR3 is TGCGCCAGCAGCTTGAGTCTTACCATGAACACTGAAGCTTTCTTT. The V and J genes are TRBV5-1 and TRBJ1-1; no definite D call. This CDR3 contains 15 residues. The V and J ends lost 1 base and 0 bases respectively, with 10 bases between them. Per the germline V gene, CDR1 is SGHRS and CDR2 is YFSETQ.